These 17 T cell receptor beta chains came from one sample sequenced in a study of blood T cell repertoires in COVID-19. Measured with immunoSEQ multiplex PCR; TCRdb has only the in-frame clones, and not every one. The sample includes just over 650,000 clones, approximately 90% of them seen just once. Sequenced sample: peripheral blood. These receptors all stem from a woman aged 18-35 years with acute or convalescent COVID-19.

The V and J genes are TRBV5-1 and TRBJ1-5; D gene ambiguous. CDR3 length: 14 amino acids. Trimming removed 2 bases at V and 7 bases at J, with 13 bases between. In germline, CDR1 is SGHRS, CDR2 YFSETQ. The CDR3: CASSLLYGEQPQHF. CDR3 nucleotide sequence: TGCGCCAGCAGCTTACTTTACGGGGAACAGCCCCAGCATTTT.

The chain recombines TRBV27 with TRBJ1-5; D not resolved. V dropped 3 bases and J dropped 6 bases, with 9 bases sitting between them. CDR1 MNHEY and CDR2 SMNVEV come from the germline V gene (reference sequence). CDR3 length: 13 residues. The DNA for the CDR3 is TGTGCCAGCAGTTTGTATACTGGTCAGCCCCAGCATTTT. This translates into CASSLYTGQPQHF.

The J gene is TRBJ1-2, the V gene TRBV7-8; 7 bases map to TRBD1. The CDR3 length is 16 residues. The ends lost 5 bases at V and 0 bases at J; junction bases unmatched: 9. In germline, CDR1 is SGHVS, CDR2 FQNEAQ. The CDR3 DNA reads as TGTGCCAGCAGCCCACGACAGGGATCCTCTAACTATGGCTACACCTTC. It translates to CASSPRQGSSNYGYTF.

The chain combines TRBV6-5 with TRBJ2-5; 8 bases are a match to TRBD1. The CDR3 length is 13 residues. CDR1 is MNHEY and CDR2 is SVGAGI in the germline V gene. V shed 8 bases and J 5 bases; nucleotides not matched to a gene: 7. The CDR3 nucleotides are TGTGCCAGCCAACAGGGGGACTGGGAGACCCAGTACTTC. This encodes CASQQGDWETQYF.

This chain uses TRBV5-1 with TRBJ2-5; 7 nucleotides line up with TRBD2. Trimming removed 4 bases from V and 5 bases from J; junction bases left unmatched: 2. The CDR3 sequence is 12 residues long. Germline assignment: CDR1 SGHRS and CDR2 YFSETQ. The CDR3: CASSVGGETQYF. Here the CDR3 DNA reads TGCGCCAGCAGCGTGGGAGGGGAGACCCAGTACTTC.

In DNA, the CDR3 is TGTGCCAGCAGCTTAAAGGGGGCGAGGTACAATGAGCAGTTCTTC. As protein: CASSLKGARYNEQFF. V usage is TRBV7-8 and J usage is TRBJ2-1, with TRBD1 identical over 7 bases. The V segment lost 2 bases and the J segment 4 bases; nucleotides outside the gene matches: 5. CDR1 SGHVS and CDR2 FQNEAQ come from the germline V gene. The length of the CDR3 is 15 residues.

This chain links TRBV21-1 with TRBJ2-1; the D call of TRBD1 is as the table states it, not checked on the DNA. TRBV21-1 is labeled a pseudogene. This CDR3 comprises 20 residues. The DNA for the CDR3 is TGTGCCAGCAGCCCACGACAGGGGGAGAGGGACCTAAGCTCCTACAATGAGCAGTTCTTC. Encoded protein: CASSPRQGERDLSSYNEQFF.

CDR3 sequence (DNA): TGTGCCAGCAGCTTGGGACTAGCGCCGCAGTATTTT. This encodes CASSLGLAPQYF. The rearrangement uses TRBV7-9 and TRBJ2-3; 10 nucleotides match TRBD2. The CDR3 is 12 residues long. Germline assignment: CDR1 SEHNR and CDR2 FQNEAQ (reference sequence). J was trimmed by 10 bases and V by 3 bases; bases with no gene match: 1.

The chain joins TRBV28 to TRBJ1-6, with a possible D match to TRBD1 (6 bases). The V gene's germline CDR1 is MDHEN and CDR2 SYDVKM. This CDR3 has 13 residues. The V gene lost 6 bases and the J gene lost 10 bases, with 13 bases spanning the gap. CDR3 coding DNA: TGTGCCAGCAGAGGGGGTCCTAAGTCACCCCTCCACTTT. Protein product: CASRGGPKSPLHF.

The rearrangement uses TRBV18 and TRBJ1-1, with TRBD1 identical over 9 bases. Germline V gene lookup returns CDR1 KGHSH and CDR2 LQKENI. The J segment lost 3 bases and the V segment lost 3 bases, leaving 8 bases of the junction unmatched. The CDR3 loop spans 16 amino acids. The CDR3 region has the DNA TGTGCCAGCTCACCTACAGCGACAGGGGGGGACACTGAAGCTTTCTTT. Its translation is CASSPTATGGDTEAFF.

This clone was seen a few times. The chain joins TRBV4-1 to TRBJ1-5, with 8 bases identical to TRBD1. In germline, CDR1 is MGHRA, CDR2 YSYEKL. V dropped 4 bases and J dropped 7; count of bases not matched to a gene: 9. The CDR3 is made up of 15 amino acids. This chain's CDR3 is CASSLLQGAKQPQHF. CDR3 DNA: TGCGCCAGCAGCCTCCTTCAGGGGGCGAAACAGCCCCAGCATTTT.

V is TRBV4-1 and J is TRBJ2-5; TRBD1 is a possible D gene (6 bases). From germline, CDR1 is MGHRA and CDR2 YSYEKL. The CDR3 has 15 residues. V lost 0 bases, J lost 6 bases, and 14 bases lay in between. DNA of the CDR3: TGCGCCAGCAGCCAAGATCTTAGTAGGGGGAAGACCCAGTACTTC. It specifies CASSQDLSRGKTQYF.

The chain carries TRBV2 and TRBJ1-2; no clear D gene. Trimming took 7 bases from V and 4 from J, leaving 7 bases between them. The germline gives CDR1 SNHLY, CDR2 FYNNEI. The length of the CDR3 is 11 residues. The CDR3 DNA sequence: TGTGCCAGCATTGCGGTCTATGGCTACACCTTC. It encodes CASIAVYGYTF. Using reference TRBV2 and TRBJ1-2 for the parts outside the CDR3, the full variable domain is EPEVTQTPSHQVTQMGQEVILRCVPISNHLYFYWYRQILGQKVEFLVSFYNNEISEKSEIFDDQFSVERPDGSNFTLKIRSTKLEDSAMYFCASIAVYGYTFGSGTRLTVV.

The chain recombines TRBV7-2 with TRBJ2-2; 8 bases align to TRBD2. The germline V gene has CDR1 SGHTA and CDR2 FQGNSA. The length of the CDR3 is 16 residues. Losses at the gene ends were 1 base for V and 5 bases for J; bases not matched to a gene: 6. The CDR3 DNA reads TGTGCCAGCAGCTTAGTGGCTAGCGGGTTAACCGGGGAGCTGTTTTTT. It specifies CASSLVASGLTGELFF.

This sequence joins TRBV7-9 and TRBJ1-5; D ambiguous. Looked up from germline, CDR1 is SEHNR and CDR2 is FQNEAQ (reference sequence). V lost 7 bases and J 6 bases, leaving 19 bases between the germline ends. This CDR3 is built from 15 residues. The CDR3 loop is CASIVSRRLSQPQHF. In nucleotides, the CDR3 is TGTGCCAGCATTGTATCCCGGAGGTTGTCTCAGCCCCAGCATTTT.

This clone is a singleton in its sample. V is TRBV12-5 and J is TRBJ1-3, with TRBD1 matching over 9 bases. CDR1 LGHNT and CDR2 FRNRAP come from the germline V gene. The CDR3 has 18 residues. V was clipped by 0 bases and J by 1 base; unmatched bases: 7. The DNA of the CDR3 is TGTGCTAGTGGTTTGGTGCCTGGGACAGGGAGGTCTGGAAACACCATATATTTT. Protein: CASGLVPGTGRSGNTIYF.

In DNA form, the CDR3 reads TGTGCCAGCAGCGGTGACAGTTACAATCAGCCCCAGCATTTT. Translated: CASSGDSYNQPQHF. This sequence joins TRBV7-9 and TRBJ1-5; D is possibly TRBD1 (5 bases). CDR3 length equals 14 residues. Trimming removed 5 bases at V and 3 bases at J, with 11 bases between. CDR1 is SEHNR, CDR2 FQNEAQ, per germline (reference sequence).